These T cell receptor beta chains were read from a single sample in a study of Tregs in tolerant kidney transplant recipients. Produced via immunoSEQ multiplex PCR; TCRdb's table is partial and in-frame only. The sample yields 60,000 or so clones, 80% to 90% seen once. Sequencing used CD4+ T cells from blood. These TCRs come from a human donor in good health. The CDR3 runs from the conserved cysteine through the conserved F or W. The order of the fields is D gene, V gene, J gene, clone size, CDR3 DNA, CDR3 protein. A D gene is named only where the DNA matches it firmly. The size field is filled for only some rows; it gives once, few, many or a size class.

>.|TRBV25-1|TRBJ2-7|.
TGTGCCAGCAGTGGCCAGGGGACCTTCTACGAGCAGTACTTC
CASSGQGTFYEQYF
>.|TRBV7-6|TRBJ1-1|.
TGTGCCAGCAGCCCCATCGGGGAGGGCACTGAAGCTTTCTTT
CASSPIGEGTEAFF
>.|TRBV28|TRBJ2-7|.
TGTGCCAGCAGTTTAGAGCGGAGGGTCGAGCAGTACTTC
CASSLERRVEQYF
>TRBD1|TRBV2|TRBJ1-5|.
TGTGCCAGCACCCCTTTAGGGACAGGGGTAGCTCAGCCCCAGCATTTT
CASTPLGTGVAQPQHF
>TRBD1|TRBV5-6|TRBJ1-6|.
TGTGCCAGCGGATTTCCACAGGGGGCTCGCTCATCCCTCCACTTT
CASGFPQGARSSLHF
>.|TRBV4-3|TRBJ2-7|.
TGCGCCAGCAGCCAAGATCTCGCCGAGCAGTACTTC
CASSQDLAEQYF
>TRBD1|TRBV19|TRBJ2-5|.
TGTGCCAGTAGTATAGGACGGACAGGGGTGCCGGAGACCCAGTACTTC
CASSIGRTGVPETQYF
>TRBD2|TRBV5-8|TRBJ2-2|once
TGTGCCAGCAAGCGAGTAGCGGGAGTTCTCGGGGAGCTGTTTTTT
CASKRVAGVLGELFF
>TRBD1|TRBV5-6|TRBJ2-3|.
TGTGCCAGCAGCGGACAGGGAGCAGATACGCAGTATTTT
CASSGQGADTQYF
>TRBD2|TRBV18|TRBJ2-1|.
TGTGCCAGCTCACGACTAGGAGCGGGGGATTACAATGAGCAGTTCTTC
CASSRLGAGDYNEQFF
>.|TRBV15|TRBJ2-5|.
TGTGCCACCAGCAGAGACCCAGCCCTAGGAGTCCCTGAAGAGACCCAGTACTTC
CATSRDPALGVPEETQYF
>TRBD2|TRBV5-1|TRBJ2-5|.
TGCGCCAGCAGCTTGACTAGCGCCCAAGAGACCCAGTACTTC
CASSLTSAQETQYF
>TRBD1|TRBV6-6|TRBJ1-1|few
TGTGCCAGCAGTGACCGGACAGGGCACACTGAAGCTTTCTTT
CASSDRTGHTEAFF
>.|TRBV4-3|TRBJ2-5|.
TGCGCCAGCAGCCCAGGGGGGGCGTTCGTCCAAGAGACCCAGTACTTC
CASSPGGAFVQETQYF
>.|TRBV27|TRBJ2-2|.
TGTGCCAGCAGTTTATTACGGAACACCGGGGAGCTGTTTTTT
CASSLLRNTGELFF
>.|TRBV6-5|TRBJ1-4|medium-sized
TGTGCCAGCACAAGCTTAGGGGGTGAAAAACTGTTTTTT
CASTSLGGEKLFF
>.|TRBV29-1|TRBJ2-7|.
TGCAGCGTTGGGCACACGTACGAGCAGTACTTC
CSVGHTYEQYF
>.|TRBV6-1|TRBJ2-7|.
TGTGCCAGCACTGGGATCTCCTACGAGCAGTACTTC
CASTGISYEQYF
>.|TRBV2|TRBJ1-1|.
TGTGCCAGCAGTCCTAGGAACACTGAAGCTTTCTTT
CASSPRNTEAFF
>TRBD1|TRBV27|TRBJ2-7|few
TGTGCCAGCAGTTTAAAAGGACAGGGGAGCTACGAGCAGTACTTC
CASSLKGQGSYEQYF
>TRBD2|TRBV30|TRBJ2-1|.
TGTGCCTGGAGTGCCCTGAGCGGGAGGTGGGGCAATGAGCAGTTCTTC
CAWSALSGRWGNEQFF
>TRBD1|TRBV29-1|TRBJ2-1|.
TGCAGCGTTTCCGGGACAGGCCCCTACAATGAGCAGTTCTTC
CSVSGTGPYNEQFF
>TRBD1|TRBV5-4|TRBJ1-2|.
TGTGCCAGCAGCTTGCCCCAGGGGGCCGATGGCTACACCTTC
CASSLPQGADGYTF
>TRBD1|TRBV6-1|TRBJ2-2|.
TGTGCCAGCAGTGAAGGCCCGGGACAGGCGAACACCGGGGAGCTGTTTTTT
CASSEGPGQANTGELFF
>TRBD1|TRBV2|TRBJ2-7|.
TGTGCCAGCAGTAACGACAGGGGAGGCGAGCAGTACTTC
CASSNDRGGEQYF
>.|TRBV19|TRBJ2-7|.
TGTGCCAGTAGCGGGACTTTTTCCTACGAGCAGTACTTC
CASSGTFSYEQYF
>.|TRBV7-9|TRBJ1-3|.
TGTGCCAGCAGCACCGGACAGCCTAGAAACACCATATATTTT
CASSTGQPRNTIYF
>TRBD1|TRBV30|TRBJ1-5|.
TGTGCCTGGAGTGTCCAGGGGGCCGGAAATCAGCCCCAGCATTTT
CAWSVQGAGNQPQHF
>.|TRBV18|TRBJ2-3|.
TGTGCCAGCTCAGTGTCGGGGTCCTTCACAGATACGCAGTATTTT
CASSVSGSFTDTQYF
>.|TRBV18|TRBJ2-7|.
TGTGCCAGCTCACCACAGGGTGGCGCCTACGAGCAGTACTTC
CASSPQGGAYEQYF
>.|TRBV5-6|TRBJ1-5|few
TGTGCCAGCAGCTATTATTTAGACAGGAACAATCAGCCCCAGCATTTT
CASSYYLDRNNQPQHF
>.|TRBV2|TRBJ2-2|.
TGTGCCAGCAGTGAAGAGGCGGGGTGGGCCCCCGGGGAGCTGTTTTTT
CASSEEAGWAPGELFF
>.|TRBV5-5|TRBJ1-2|.
TGTGCCAGCAGCTTGGCGGTGGGCAGAGATAACTATGGCTACACCTTC
CASSLAVGRDNYGYTF
>.|TRBV20-1|TRBJ2-5|.
TGCAGTGCTAGAGATCTAGAGACCCAGTACTTC
CSARDLETQYF
>.|TRBV30|TRBJ2-7|few
TGTGCCTGGAAGAGGGTCCTGAACTACGAGCAGTACTTC
CAWKRVLNYEQYF
>.|TRBV4-1|TRBJ1-5|.
TGCGCCAGCAGCCATCGCAGGGGCGCTAATCAGCCCCAGCATTTT
CASSHRRGANQPQHF
>TRBD1|TRBV7-2|TRBJ2-1|.
TGTGCCAGCAGCTTGGGGACAGTCTCCTACAATGAGCAGTTCTTC
CASSLGTVSYNEQFF
>.|TRBV28|TRBJ2-7|.
TGTGCCAGCAGTGGGTTTGCCTACGAGCAGTACTTC
CASSGFAYEQYF
>.|TRBV18|TRBJ1-5|.
TGTGCCAGCTCAACTTTAAGCAATCAGCCCCAGCATTTT
CASSTLSNQPQHF
>.|TRBV5-6|TRBJ2-7|.
TGTGCCAGCAGCTTGCGGTTTCAGGGCTCCTACGAGCAGTACTTC
CASSLRFQGSYEQYF
>TRBD2|TRBV7-2|TRBJ2-7|.
TGTGCCAGCAGCTTAGTAGGACTAGCGTTAGGCGTTATTCAGTACTTC
CASSLVGLALGVIQYF
>.|TRBV29-1|TRBJ2-5|.
TGCAGCGTTGGTCGGCAGCAAGAGACCCAGTACTTC
CSVGRQQETQYF
>TRBD1|TRBV30|TRBJ1-4|.
TGTGCCTGGAGTGCACAGGGGAAGGAGGTTGAAAAACTGTTTTTT
CAWSAQGKEVEKLFF
>TRBD1|TRBV6-6|TRBJ2-7|.
TGTGCCAGCAGTTACTCCGTGACAGGGACCCTCGAGCAGTACTTC
CASSYSVTGTLEQYF
>TRBD2|TRBV5-1|TRBJ2-7|.
TGCGCCAGCAGCTGGGGGCTTCTAGCGGGCAACTACGAGCAGTACTTC
CASSWGLLAGNYEQYF
>.|TRBV6-4|TRBJ1-2|.
TGTGCCAGCAGTGACTCTGGGGAGCTGGGTGGCTACACCTTC
CASSDSGELGGYTF